Here is one TCR beta chain with its context. The antigen is undetermined. The sample originates from a study of CXCR3-negative and CXCR3-positive naive CD8 T cells. As for the study in general: Across all libraries, TRB reads numbered about 135 million, with about 1.5 +/- 0.3 million in each library. General study points: Naive subsets had comparable surface CD5; TCR strength was inferred from TRB CDR3 properties.

Those CD8+ T cells considered naive were CD45RO-CCR7+CD27+CD95-. This CDR3 has 16 residues. CDR1 and CDR2 from the germline V gene are DFQATT and SNEGSKA (reference sequence). UMI-labeled 5' RACE yielded the TRB cDNA libraries. TCRdb reworked the 5' RACE reads into one entry per CDR3 protein, no DNA. In total, the table holds about 41,000 distinct CDR3 sequences. The chain couples TRBV20-1 to TRBJ2-1. This TCR derives from a human donor in good health. Some clones in this sample may be carry-over from other donors' samples. The material sequenced was naive CXCR3- CD8+ T cells from blood. As for subset: CD45RO-CCR7+CD27+CD95- naive CD8+ T cells lacking CXCR3 (TNR3-). CDR3 region: CSARALFSSSYNEQFF.